The TCR beta chain described here comes from a study of shared clonotypes between healthy human individuals. Study summary: The cohort had a couple of women and a few men, ages 18 to 49. The study, taken as a whole, reports: The small donor group covered limited genetic and exposure diversity.

Germline-derived CDR1 and CDR2 are SGHRS and YFSETQ. The length of the CDR3 is 14 residues. J lost 1 base, V lost 4 bases, and 2 bases had no gene match. Recent vaccinations or acute infections were absent in the healthy HIV-negative adult donors. Among the donors, all were Caucasian adults who lived in Nashville, Tennessee. Clones were sequenced by immunoSEQ multiplex PCR, and TCRdb holds only the in-frame ones, with some missing. Among around 2.5 million clones, more than 85% were seen once, and the ten largest hold 0.36%. This clone was seen a few times. Its antigen is unknown. The identical CDR3 is also encoded by other nucleotide sequences in the sample.

The source material was naive CD4+ T cells from PBMCs. Specified subset: CD45RA+ positively selected. The genes are TRBV5-1 and TRBJ1-1; 9 positions match TRBD1. The TCR was taken from a man between 18 and 35 years old in good health. Some clones in this sample may be carry-over from other donors' samples. The CDR3 reads CASSRTGENTEAFF. The DNA for the CDR3 is TGCGCCAGCAGCCGGACAGGGGAGAACACTGAAGCTTTCTTT.